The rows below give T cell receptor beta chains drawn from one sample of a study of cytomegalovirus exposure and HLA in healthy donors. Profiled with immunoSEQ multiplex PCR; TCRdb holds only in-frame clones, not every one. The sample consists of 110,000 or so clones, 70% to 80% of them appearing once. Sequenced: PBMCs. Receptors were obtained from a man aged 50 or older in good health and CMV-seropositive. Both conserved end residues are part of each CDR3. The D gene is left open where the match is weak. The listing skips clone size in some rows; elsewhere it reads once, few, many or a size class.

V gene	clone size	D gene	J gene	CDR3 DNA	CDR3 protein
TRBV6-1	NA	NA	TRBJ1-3	TGTGCCAGCAGTGACTTCAGAGGAAACACCATATATTTT	CASSDFRGNTIYF
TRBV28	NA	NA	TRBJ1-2	TGTGCCAGCAGTTTGACAGCGAACTATGGCTACACCTTC	CASSLTANYGYTF
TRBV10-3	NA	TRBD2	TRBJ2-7	TGTGCCATCAGTGTAGGTAGCGGGAGTACATACGAGCAGTACTTC	CAISVGSGSTYEQYF
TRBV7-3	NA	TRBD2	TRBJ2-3	TGTGCCAGCAGCTTTCAAGCGGGGGGGGCAGATACGCAGTATTTT	CASSFQAGGADTQYF
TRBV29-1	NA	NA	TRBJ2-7	TGCAGCGTTGGGGTTAGGGGATACGAGCAGTACTTC	CSVGVRGYEQYF
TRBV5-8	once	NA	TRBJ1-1	TGTGCCAGCAGCCTGACCGGTCCGAGGGCTTTCTTT	CASSLTGPRAFF
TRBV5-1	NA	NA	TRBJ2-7	TGCGCCAGCAGCGTATTATACCGGTCGGCCTACGAGCAGTACTTC	CASSVLYRSAYEQYF
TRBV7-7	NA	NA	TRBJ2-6	TGTGCCAGCAGCTTGAGGGTCGGGGCCAACGTCCTGACTTTC	CASSLRVGANVLTF
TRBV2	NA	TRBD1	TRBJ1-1	TGTGCCAGCGCCCACAAAGGGACAGGGAACACTGAAGCTTTCTTT	CASAHKGTGNTEAFF
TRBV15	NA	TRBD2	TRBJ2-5	TGTGCCATACGTGACGGGAGGGCGGGGGAGACCCAGTACTTC	CAIRDGRAGETQYF
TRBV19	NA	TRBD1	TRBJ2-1	TGTGCCAGTAGTATAGAGACAGGGTCCCACAATGAGCAGTTCTTC	CASSIETGSHNEQFF
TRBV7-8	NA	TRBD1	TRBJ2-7	TGTGCCAGCAGCGTAAGACAGGGAGCATATCACGAGCAGTACTTC	CASSVRQGAYHEQYF
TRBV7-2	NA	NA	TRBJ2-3	TGTGCCAGCAGCTTGCGGGACCACAACACAGATACGCAGTATTTT	CASSLRDHNTDTQYF
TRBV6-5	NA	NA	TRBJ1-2	TGTGCCAGCAGCATGGACAGCCTTACTATCTATGGCTACACCTTC	CASSMDSLTIYGYTF
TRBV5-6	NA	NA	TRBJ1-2	TGTGCCAGCAGCTTGGGGGACATCCCGGCCTCCACCTTC	CASSLGDIPASTF
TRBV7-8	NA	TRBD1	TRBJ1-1	TGTGCCAGCCGAAAACGGGACAGCGATATGAACACTGAAGCTTTCTTT	CASRKRDSDMNTEAFF